The rows below give T cell receptor beta chains drawn from one sample of a study of CD8 T cells in Susac syndrome. MiXCR, run by TCRdb on the immunoSEQ multiplex PCR reads, gives a single entry per CDR3 protein. The sample has some 160,000 distinct CDR3 sequences; 92% are singletons. The sequenced material came from CD4+ T cells from PBMCs. The receptors come from a human donor in good health. Both conserved end residues are part of each CDR3. D genes are given only for firm matches. Rows may omit the clone size; those that give it use once, few, many or a size class.

size	D	V	J	DNA	CDR3
.	.	TRBV7-9	TRBJ1-1	TGTGCCAGCAGTTACCCCGGGGGGGGAACTGAAGCTTTCTTT	CASSYPGGGTEAFF
few	TRBD1	TRBV29-1	TRBJ2-7	TGCAGCGTTGAAGGCCTCCGGGACAGCTACGAGCAGTACTTC	CSVEGLRDSYEQYF
.	TRBD2	TRBV29-1	TRBJ2-1	TGCAGCGCTGCGGGGACTAGCGTGTACAATGAGCAGTTCTTC	CSAAGTSVYNEQFF
.	.	TRBV6-1	TRBJ2-2	TGTGCCAGCAGTGTCCCCCGGGGGCTTAACGGGGAGCTGTTTTTT	CASSVPRGLNGELFF
.	.	TRBV5-1	TRBJ2-7	TGCGCCAGCAGCTTGGGGGAGGTGGGGTACGAGCAGTACTTC	CASSLGEVGYEQYF
.	.	TRBV28	TRBJ2-3	TGTGCCAGCAGAGGGTACAGCACAGATACGCAGTATTTT	CASRGYSTDTQYF
once	.	TRBV15	TRBJ2-7	TGTGCCACCAGCAGAGTCGACGGGAGTGGCTCCTACGAGCAGTACTTC	CATSRVDGSGSYEQYF
.	TRBD1	TRBV11-2	TRBJ1-1	TGTGCCAGCAGCACCCACCCCGGACAGGGGAGGGCTGAAGCTTTCTTT	CASSTHPGQGRAEAFF
.	TRBD1	TRBV20-1	TRBJ2-2	TGCAGTGCACAGGACAGGTGGCCCGGGGAGCTGTTTTTT	CSAQDRWPGELFF
.	.	TRBV7-9	TRBJ2-6	TGTGCCAGCAGCTTAGAGCCTAGTCCTGGGGCCAACGTCCTGACTTTC	CASSLEPSPGANVLTF
.	.	TRBV20-1	TRBJ2-1	TGCAGTGCTGTCCGGGCCGAGGCGGGAAATGAGCAGTTCTTC	CSAVRAEAGNEQFF
.	.	TRBV28	TRBJ2-3	TGTGCCAGCATACCGGGAAGCACAGATACGCAGTATTTT	CASIPGSTDTQYF
.	TRBD2	TRBV5-1	TRBJ2-7	TGCGCCAGCAGCTGGGGACTAGCGGGGGACTACGAGCAGTACTTC	CASSWGLAGDYEQYF
.	TRBD1	TRBV28	TRBJ1-2	TGTGCCAGCAGTTTATATGGGACAGGGGATGGCTACACCTTC	CASSLYGTGDGYTF
.	TRBD1	TRBV20-1	TRBJ1-4	TGCAGTGCCTCTGGACAGGGGAGAGAAAAACTGTTTTTT	CSASGQGREKLFF
.	.	TRBV23-1	TRBJ2-2	TGCGCCAGCAGCCCGAGTACCGGGGAGCTGTTTTTT	CASSPSTGELFF
.	TRBD1	TRBV7-9	TRBJ1-1	TGTGCCAGCAGCCTATCATACAGGGGGCAGGGCACTGAAGCTTTCTTT	CASSLSYRGQGTEAFF